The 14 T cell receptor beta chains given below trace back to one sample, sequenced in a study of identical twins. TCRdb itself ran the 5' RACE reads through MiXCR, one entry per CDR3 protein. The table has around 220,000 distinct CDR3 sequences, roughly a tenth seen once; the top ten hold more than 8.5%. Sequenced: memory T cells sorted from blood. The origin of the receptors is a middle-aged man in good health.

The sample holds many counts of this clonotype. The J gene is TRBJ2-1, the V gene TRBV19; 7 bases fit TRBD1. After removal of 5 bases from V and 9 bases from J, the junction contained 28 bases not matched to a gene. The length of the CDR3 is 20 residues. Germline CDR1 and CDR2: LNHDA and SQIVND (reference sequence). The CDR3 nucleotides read TGTGCCAGTAGTCTGGCGGCCCGAGGGGGCTTCGGCGGTGCGCTGGGTGAGCAGTTCTTC. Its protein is CASSLAARGGFGGALGEQFF.

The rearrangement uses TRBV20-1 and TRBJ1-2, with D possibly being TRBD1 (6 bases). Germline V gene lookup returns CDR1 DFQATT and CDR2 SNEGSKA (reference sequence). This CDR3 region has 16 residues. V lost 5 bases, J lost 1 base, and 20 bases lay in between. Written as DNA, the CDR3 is TGCAGTGCTCCCCCTTCGGCAGGGGTGATTAACTATGGCTACACCTTC. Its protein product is CSAPPSAGVINYGYTF.

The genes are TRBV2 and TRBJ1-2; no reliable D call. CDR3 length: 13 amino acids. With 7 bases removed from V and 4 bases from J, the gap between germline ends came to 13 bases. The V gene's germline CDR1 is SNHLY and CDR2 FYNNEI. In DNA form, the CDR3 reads TGTGCCAGCAAGGTCGAGGGATTCTATGGCTACACCTTC. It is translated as CASKVEGFYGYTF. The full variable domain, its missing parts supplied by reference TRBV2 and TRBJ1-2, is EPEVTQTPSHQVTQMGQEVILRCVPISNHLYFYWYRQILGQKVEFLVSFYNNEISEKSEIFDDQFSVERPDGSNFTLKIRSTKLEDSAMYFCASKVEGFYGYTFGSGTRLTVV.

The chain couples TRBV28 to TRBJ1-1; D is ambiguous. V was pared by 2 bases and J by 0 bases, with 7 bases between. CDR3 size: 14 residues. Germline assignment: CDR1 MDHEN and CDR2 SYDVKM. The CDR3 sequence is CASSLMYVNTEAFF. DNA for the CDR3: TGTGCCAGCAGTTTAATGTACGTGAACACTGAAGCTTTCTTT.

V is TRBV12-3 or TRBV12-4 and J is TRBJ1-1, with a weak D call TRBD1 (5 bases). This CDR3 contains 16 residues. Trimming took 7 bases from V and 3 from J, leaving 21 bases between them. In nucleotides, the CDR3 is TGTGCCAGCATTAACTCGTTCGGGAGGGGTCACACTGAAGCTTTCTTT. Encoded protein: CASINSFGRGHTEAFF.

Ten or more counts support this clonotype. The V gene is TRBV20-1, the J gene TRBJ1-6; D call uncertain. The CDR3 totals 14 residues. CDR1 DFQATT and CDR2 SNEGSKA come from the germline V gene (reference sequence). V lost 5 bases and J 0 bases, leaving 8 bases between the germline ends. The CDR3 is CSASGSSYNSPLHF. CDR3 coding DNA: TGCAGTGCTTCCGGGAGCTCCTATAATTCACCCCTCCACTTT.

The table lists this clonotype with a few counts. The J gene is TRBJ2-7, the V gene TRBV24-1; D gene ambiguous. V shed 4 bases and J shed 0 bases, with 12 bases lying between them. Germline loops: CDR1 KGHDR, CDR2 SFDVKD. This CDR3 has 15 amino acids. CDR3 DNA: TGTGCCACCAGTGACCCGTCGCGTAGCTCCTACGAGCAGTACTTC. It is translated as CATSDPSRSSYEQYF.

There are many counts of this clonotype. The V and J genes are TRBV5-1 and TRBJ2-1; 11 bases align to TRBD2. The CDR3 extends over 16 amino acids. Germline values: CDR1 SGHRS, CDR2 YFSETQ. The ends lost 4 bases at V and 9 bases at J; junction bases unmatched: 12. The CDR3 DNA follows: TGCGCCAGCAGCAAACTAGCGGGAGAGATTCTGGTTGAGCAGTTCTTC. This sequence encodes CASSKLAGEILVEQFF.

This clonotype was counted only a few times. The CDR3 DNA is TGTGCCAGCAGCCCAGGACAGTTCCTCACGACCTACACCTTC. It translates to CASSPGQFLTTYTF. V usage is TRBV28 and J usage is TRBJ1-2; perhaps TRBD1 as D (6 bases). The CDR3 runs to 14 residues. Germline CDR1 and CDR2: MDHEN and SYDVKM. V was cut by 6 bases and J by 10 bases, with 21 bases left in between.

CDR3 residues: CASSLDADVLGNQPQHF. DNA of the CDR3: TGTGCCAGCAGCTTAGACGCTGACGTGTTGGGCAATCAGCCCCAGCATTTT. The genes are TRBV11-2 and TRBJ1-5; unclear D gene. The CDR3 totals 17 residues. Trimming took 0 bases from V and 2 from J, leaving 14 bases between them. The germline V gene encodes CDR1 SGHAT and CDR2 FQNNGV.

CDR3 protein: CASSFGTGREKLFF. As DNA, the CDR3 is TGTGCCAGCAGCTTCGGGACAGGGAGGGAAAAACTGTTTTTT. The chain links TRBV7-9 to TRBJ1-4, with 9 bases identical to TRBD1. Germline trimming cut 3 bases from V and 8 bases from J; bases unmatched to any gene: 4. Germline CDR1 is SEHNR and CDR2 is FQNEAQ (reference sequence). CDR3 length: 14 residues.

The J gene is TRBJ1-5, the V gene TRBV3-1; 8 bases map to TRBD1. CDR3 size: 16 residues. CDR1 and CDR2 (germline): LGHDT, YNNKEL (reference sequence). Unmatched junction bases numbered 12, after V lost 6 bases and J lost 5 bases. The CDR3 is CASRTEGQAVDQPQHF. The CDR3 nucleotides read TGTGCCAGCAGAACCGAGGGACAGGCGGTCGATCAGCCCCAGCATTTT. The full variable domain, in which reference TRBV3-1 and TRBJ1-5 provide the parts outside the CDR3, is DTAVSQTPKYLVTQMGNDKSIKCEQNLGHDTMYWYKQDSKKFLKIMFSYNNKELIINETVPNRFSPKSPDKAHLNLHINSLELGDSAVYFCASRTEGQAVDQPQHFGDGTRLSIL.

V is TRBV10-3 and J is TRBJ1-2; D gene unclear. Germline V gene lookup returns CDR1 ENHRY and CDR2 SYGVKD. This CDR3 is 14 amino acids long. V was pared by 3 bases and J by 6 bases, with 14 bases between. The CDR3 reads CAISESGGLDGYTF. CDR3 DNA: TGTGCCATCAGTGAATCAGGAGGGTTAGATGGCTACACCTTC.

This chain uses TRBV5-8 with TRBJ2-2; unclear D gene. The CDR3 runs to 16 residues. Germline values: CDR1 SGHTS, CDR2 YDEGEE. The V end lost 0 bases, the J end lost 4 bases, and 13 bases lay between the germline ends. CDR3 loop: CASSLGTLWATGELFF. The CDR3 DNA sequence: TGTGCCAGCAGCTTGGGGACGCTCTGGGCCACCGGGGAGCTGTTTTTT.